This T cell receptor (beta chain) was captured by sequencing in a study of blood T cell repertoires in COVID-19. Study-level background: Researchers got acute and convalescent COVID-19 samples from the United States, Italy and Spain.

Measured with immunoSEQ multiplex PCR; TCRdb has only the in-frame clones, and not every one. This sample yields about 61,000 clones, of which around 77% are seen a single time; roughly 20% belongs to the top ten. Germline V lookup: CDR1 MNHEY, CDR2 SVGAGI. This CDR3 spans 13 amino acids. Trimming removed 8 bases from V and 0 bases from J, with 8 bases in between. The sequencing sample was made of peripheral blood. The sequence was obtained from an elderly man with active or convalescent COVID-19. This chain joins TRBV6-5 and TRBJ2-1, with no clear D. The CDR3 sequence is CASGFSSYNEQFF. In DNA, the CDR3 is TGTGCCAGCGGCTTCAGCTCCTACAATGAGCAGTTCTTC.